The source of this T cell receptor (beta chain) is a study of shared clonotypes between healthy human individuals. V was clipped by 7 bases and J by 5 bases; unmatched bases: 10. Germline loops: CDR1 SGHAT, CDR2 FQNNGV. This CDR3 has 15 amino acids. Study-level findings and limits: Depth of sequencing was expected to influence donor clonotype sharing. Incompleteness in sorted-subset sequencing, despite large depth, was shown by rarefaction.

It was into CD45RA+ naive and CD45RA-negative memory subsets that the CD4+ cells were split. This clone was recorded once. Its antigen remains unknown. Sequencing was performed with immunoSEQ multiplex PCR; in TCRdb, only in-frame clones are kept and a portion is missing. Here the sample spans 2 million to 3 million clones, 93% being singletons. The chain employs TRBV11-2 and TRBJ1-2; TRBD1 matches at 10 bases. The clonotype was recovered from a young man in good health. Some clones in this sample may be carry-over from other donors' samples. What was sequenced was naive CD4+ T cells from PBMCs. Subset specified: CD45RA+ positively selected. This CDR3 is CASTHLRTGGYGYTF. In DNA form, the CDR3 reads TGTGCCAGCACCCACCTCAGGACAGGGGGATATGGCTACACCTTC.